Presented here are 23 T cell receptor beta chains from one specimen sequenced in a study of blood T cell repertoires in COVID-19. The repertoire was sequenced with immunoSEQ multiplex PCR; TCRdb's copy has only in-frame clones and lacks some. The sample has 100,000 to 140,000 clones, more than 70% seen once. Sequencing used peripheral blood. The receptors here all came from a human donor in a cohort sampled during active COVID-19.

J is TRBJ1-3 and V is TRBV19, with TRBD1 matching 8 bases. V was pared by 7 bases and J by 2 bases, with 4 bases of the junction left unmatched. Germline V CDR1 and CDR2: LNHDA, SQIVND (reference sequence). CDR3 length equals 14 residues. CDR3 DNA: TGTGCCAGTACTACAGGGGGTGCTGGAAACACCATATATTTT. Encoded protein: CASTTGGAGNTIYF.

The chain couples TRBV9 to TRBJ2-3; 10 positions match TRBD2. V dropped 3 bases and J dropped 3; count of bases not matched to a gene: 7. The germline CDR1 and CDR2 sequences are SGDLS and YYNGEE. The CDR3 is 16 amino acids. The CDR3 reads CASSGASGSGTDTQYF. The CDR3 DNA sequence: TGTGCCAGCAGCGGGGCTAGCGGGAGCGGAACAGATACGCAGTATTTT.

This clone appeared once. J is TRBJ2-1 and V is TRBV20-1, with 7 nucleotides matching TRBD1. Trimming cost V 3 bases and J 6 bases; bases outside gene matches: 8. Germline V CDR1 and CDR2: DFQATT, SNEGSKA (reference sequence). The CDR3 length is 14 residues. CDR3 in DNA: TGCAGTGCTAGTGAAAGGGGGCGCCCCAATGAGCAGTTCTTC. It codes for CSASERGRPNEQFF.

This chain connects TRBV11-1 to TRBJ2-1, with a tentative D call TRBD1 (5 bases). Trimming stripped 1 base from V and 6 bases from J, with 16 bases between. The germline V gene has CDR1 SGHAT and CDR2 FQDESV (reference sequence). The CDR3 contains 16 residues. The CDR3 loop reads CASSLVVGPVGNEQFF. The CDR3 nucleotides read TGTGCCAGCAGCTTAGTGGTGGGGCCGGTGGGCAATGAGCAGTTCTTC.

As regards this clone: Other DNA sequences of this sample code for an identical CDR3. The chain has TRBV5-1 and TRBJ2-1; 8 bases align to TRBD1. CDR3 size: 16 residues. V lost 1 base, J lost 4 bases, and 7 bases stayed unmatched. Germline loops: CDR1 SGHRS, CDR2 YFSETQ. DNA of the CDR3: TGCGCCAGCAGCTTGCGTCAGGGGGCCTCTTACAATGAGCAGTTCTTC. Translation gives CASSLRQGASYNEQFF.

The genes are TRBV6-6 and TRBJ1-2, with TRBD1 identical over 9 bases. Germline V gene sequence: CDR1 MNHNY, CDR2 SVGAGI (reference sequence). Trimming cost V 7 bases and J 4 bases; bases outside gene matches: 4. The CDR3 consists of 13 residues. The DNA of the CDR3 is TGTGCCAGCATTCCGACAGGGGGCTATGGCTACACCTTC. The encoded protein is CASIPTGGYGYTF.

This sequence joins TRBV19 and TRBJ1-5; the D is unclear. CDR1 and CDR2 from the germline V gene are LNHDA and SQIVND (reference sequence). V lost 10 bases, J lost 4 bases, and 11 bases lay in between. This CDR3 has 12 residues. CDR3 DNA sequence: TGTGCCACCACCCAGAAGAATCAGCCCCAGCATTTT. Its translation is CATTQKNQPQHF.

The V and J genes are TRBV30 and TRBJ1-1; TRBD1 might be the D (6 bases). CDR1 is GTSNPN and CDR2 is SVGIG in the germline V gene (reference sequence). Deletions cut 1 base from V and 6 bases from J, with 9 bases between. This CDR3 is built from 12 residues. CDR3 DNA sequence: TGTGCCTGGAGTGCGGCAGGGGCTGAAGCTTTCTTT. This sequence encodes CAWSAAGAEAFF.

The gene calls are TRBV19 and TRBJ2-1, with D possibly matching TRBD2 (6 bases). The CDR3 contains 14 residues. V dropped 5 bases and J dropped 9 bases, with 17 bases sitting between them. Germline CDR1 LNHDA, CDR2 SQIVND (reference sequence). The CDR3: CASSPTTSLGEQFF. The DNA for the CDR3 is TGTGCCAGTAGTCCCACGACTAGTTTAGGTGAGCAGTTCTTC.

The chain carries TRBV18 and TRBJ1-1; a possible D gene is TRBD1 (5 bases). Germline V gene lookup returns CDR1 KGHSH and CDR2 LQKENI. With 3 bases removed from V and 0 bases from J, the gap between germline ends came to 14 bases. This CDR3 spans 16 amino acids. Written as DNA, the CDR3 is TGTGCCAGCTCACCTGTTTACCAGGGTGTGAACACTGAAGCTTTCTTT. This codes for CASSPVYQGVNTEAFF.

This chain links TRBV7-9 with TRBJ2-1; possible D gene TRBD2, 6 bases. Germline-derived CDR1 and CDR2 are SEHNR and FQNEAQ (reference sequence). This CDR3 has 15 residues. V lost 7 bases to trimming and J lost 2 bases, with 15 bases between them. CDR3 bases: TGTGCCAGCACCCAAGCGGGCGCCACCTACAATGAGCAGTTCTTC. As protein: CASTQAGATYNEQFF.

This clone came up once. This chain connects TRBV7-8 to TRBJ1-5; perhaps TRBD1 as D (5 bases). V lost 7 bases and J 7 bases, leaving 20 bases between the germline ends. The CDR3 covers 15 residues. CDR1 SGHVS and CDR2 FQNEAQ come from the germline V gene. Here the CDR3 reads CASTPAGREGQPQHF. For the CDR3, the DNA is TGTGCCAGCACCCCGGCTGGCAGGGAGGGACAGCCCCAGCATTTT. The full variable domain, with the rest looked up from reference TRBV7-8 and TRBJ1-5, is GAGVSQSPRYKVAKRGQDVALRCDPISGHVSLFWYQQALGQGPEFLTYFQNEAQLDKSGLPSDRFFAERPEGSVSTLKIQRTQQEDSAVYLCASTPAGREGQPQHFGDGTRLSIL.

This clone was seen a handful of times. The rearrangement uses TRBV30 and TRBJ1-1; D perhaps matches TRBD1 (6 bases). The V and J ends lost 2 bases and 7 bases respectively, with 14 bases between them. Germline loops: CDR1 GTSNPN, CDR2 SVGIG (reference sequence). The CDR3 loop spans 13 amino acids. Here the CDR3 reads CAWSYGGLGEAFF. CDR3 coding DNA: TGTGCCTGGAGTTATGGGGGCTTAGGTGAAGCTTTCTTT.

This clone was observed a handful of times. The V gene is TRBV7-9, the J gene TRBJ1-6, with 11 bases fitting TRBD1. With V trimmed by 5 bases and J by 10 bases, 7 bases remained unmatched. This CDR3 is 15 amino acids long. CDR1 and CDR2 from the germline V gene are SEHNR and FQNEAQ (reference sequence). The CDR3 DNA reads as TGTGCCAGCAGCCTATCCGGGACAGGGGGATCACCCCTCCACTTT. Its translation: CASSLSGTGGSPLHF.

This chain links TRBV12-3 or TRBV12-4 with TRBJ1-5; D remains unclear. The CDR3 contains 13 residues. Trimming stripped 3 bases from V and 3 bases from J, with 6 bases between. The CDR3 here is CASSFALNQPQHF. The CDR3 coding sequence is TGTGCCAGCAGTTTCGCACTCAATCAGCCCCAGCATTTT.

This clone was observed a handful of times. The chain is built from TRBV3-1 (or the pseudogene TRBV3-2) and TRBJ1-3, with D unclear. Germline lookup yields CDR1 LGHDT and CDR2 YNNKEL (reference sequence). The V end was cut by 1 base, the J end by 2 bases, with 9 bases between. The CDR3 has 15 amino acids. The DNA for the CDR3 is TGTGCCAGCAGCCAAGCCGGTACTGCTGGAAACACCATATATTTT. It codes for CASSQAGTAGNTIYF.

The chain couples TRBV28 to TRBJ2-3, with 10 bases fitting TRBD1. Germline CDR1 reads MDHEN; CDR2 reads SYDVKM. With 6 bases clipped from V and 3 bases from J, the junction kept 6 bases outside the gene matches. This CDR3 is 15 amino acids long. CDR3 loop: CASRMGQGRTDTQYF. CDR3 sequence (DNA): TGTGCCAGCAGGATGGGACAGGGGAGAACAGATACGCAGTATTTT.

The V gene is TRBV11-2, the J gene TRBJ1-4; 9 bases map to TRBD1. CDR3 length: 14 residues. With 4 bases clipped from V and 6 bases from J, the junction kept 3 bases outside the gene matches. The germline gives CDR1 SGHAT, CDR2 FQNNGV. In DNA form, the CDR3 reads TGTGCCAGCAGCTACGACAGGGGGGATGAAAAACTGTTTTTT. Residues: CASSYDRGDEKLFF.

This clone was counted between two and nine times. The junction does not match germline at one end; this may be a read error. The CDR3 sequence: CASSLDLGNTGELFF. The CDR3 DNA reads as TGTGCTAGCAGCTTAGATCTAGGTAACACCGGGGAGCTGTTTTTT. The chain combines TRBV7-7 with TRBJ2-2; D not resolved. CDR3 length: 15 amino acids. Germline CDR1 is SSHAT and CDR2 is FNYEAQ (reference sequence).

This clone has only a few counts. J is TRBJ1-2 and V is TRBV23-1; D gene uncertain. TRBV23-1 is noted as an ORF with a role that remains uncertain. This CDR3 is built from 16 residues. With 2 bases removed from V and 0 bases from J, the gap between germline ends came to 13 bases. CDR3 DNA: TGCGCCAGCAGTCAACCCACACGCTTCGCTAACTATGGCTACACCTTC. It is translated as CASSQPTRFANYGYTF.

The chain recombines TRBV7-2 with TRBJ2-3; 8 bases agree with TRBD2. Germline V gives CDR1 SGHTA, CDR2 FQGNSA. With V trimmed by 6 bases and J by 0 bases, 5 bases remained unmatched. The CDR3 is 15 amino acids. The CDR3 sequence: CASRDGLASTDTQYF. CDR3 DNA: TGTGCCAGCAGAGACGGACTAGCTAGCACAGATACGCAGTATTTT. Looking up the rest from reference TRBV7-2 and TRBJ2-3 gives the full variable domain: GAGVSQSPSNKVTEKGKDVELRCDPISGHTALYWYRQSLGQGLEFLIYFQGNSAPDKSGLPSDRFSAERTGGSVSTLTIQRTQQEDSAVYLCASRDGLASTDTQYFGPGTRLTVL.

The gene calls are TRBV28 and TRBJ1-6; 10 nucleotides line up with TRBD1. Germline loops: CDR1 MDHEN, CDR2 SYDVKM. J was trimmed by 7 bases and V by 4 bases; bases with no gene match: 13. The CDR3 runs 18 residues. The CDR3 region has the DNA TGTGCCAGCAGTTCCCATCTCGGGACAGGGGTGGGGAATTCACCCCTCCACTTT. Its translation is CASSSHLGTGVGNSPLHF.

The gene calls are TRBV29-1 and TRBJ2-7; 11 bases map to TRBD2. CDR1 is SQVTM and CDR2 is ANQGSEA in the germline V gene. The length of the CDR3 is 15 residues. V was clipped by 0 bases and J by 2 bases; unmatched bases: 3. CDR3 in amino acids: CSVEDQTSGTYEQYF. The DNA for the CDR3 is TGCAGCGTTGAAGATCAGACTAGCGGGACCTACGAGCAGTACTTC.